These T cell receptor beta chains were read from a single sample in a study of early T cells in non-severe SARS-CoV-2 infection. TCRdb passed the 5' RACE reads through MiXCR, listing each CDR3 protein once. The sample includes some 78,000 distinct CDR3 sequences, about 13% of them seen just once. Material: whole blood. These receptors came from an adult who was a healthcare worker with PCR-confirmed SARS-CoV-2 infection or an uninfected control (not recorded which). The CDR3 runs from the conserved cysteine through the conserved F or W. A D gene is named only where the DNA matches it firmly. Rows give clone size only sometimes, using once, few, many, or a class for an expanded clone.

abundance	v_gene	d_gene	j_gene	CDR3nt	CDR3aa
.	TRBV30	.	TRBJ1-2	TGTGCCTGGAGCCAGGGACAAGGCTATGGCTACACCTTC	CAWSQGQGYGYTF
.	TRBV12-3/TRBV12-4	.	TRBJ2-2	TGTGCCACTTCCTATGGGACACCGAACACCGGGGAGCTGTTTTTT	CATSYGTPNTGELFF
.	TRBV2	.	TRBJ2-7	TGTGCCAGCGCGGCAGCCTACGAGCAGTACTTC	CASAAAYEQYF
once	TRBV7-9	TRBD1	TRBJ2-1	TGTGCCAGCAGCTCGACAGGGGGCAATGAGCAGTTCTTC	CASSSTGGNEQFF
few	TRBV20-1	.	TRBJ2-1	TGCAGTGCCAAAACTTACAATGAGCAGTTCTTC	CSAKTYNEQFF
many	TRBV9	TRBD1	TRBJ2-1	TGTGCCAGCAGCGCCCGACAGGGGGGCTACAATGAGCAGTTCTTC	CASSARQGGYNEQFF
many	TRBV20-1	TRBD2	TRBJ2-5	TGCAGTGCCTCTGATGGACTAGCGGGGTTGAAGACCCAGTACTTC	CSASDGLAGLKTQYF
.	TRBV18	TRBD1	TRBJ2-3	TGTGCCAGCTCACCGGGACAGGGGGCTCTTAGCACAGATACGCAGTATTTT	CASSPGQGALSTDTQYF
few	TRBV2	TRBD1	TRBJ1-2	TGTGCCAGCAGAGATAGGACAGGCCCCTATGGCTACACCTTC	CASRDRTGPYGYTF
.	TRBV20-1	.	TRBJ2-7	TGCAGTGCGACCGACTACTACGAGCAGTACTTC	CSATDYYEQYF
.	TRBV27	TRBD1	TRBJ1-1	TGTGCCAGCACTTCCAGACAGGGGAGGAACACTGAAGCTTTCTTT	CASTSRQGRNTEAFF
.	TRBV3-1	TRBD1	TRBJ1-1	TGTGCCACCAAGACAGGGGCTAACACTGAAGCTTTCTTT	CATKTGANTEAFF
many	TRBV3-1	.	TRBJ2-5	TGTGCCAGCAGCCAAGAACCATTTGGCGGGCAGACCCAGTACTTC	CASSQEPFGGQTQYF
many	TRBV18	TRBD2	TRBJ2-3	TGTGCCAGCTCACCACCTAAACCACTAGCGGGAGGGCCCTCTCCCACAGATACGCAGTATTTT	CASSPPKPLAGGPSPTDTQYF
few	TRBV5-1	TRBD1	TRBJ2-7	TGCGCCAGCAGCTTCGGCGACAGGGACCCCGAGCAGTACTTC	CASSFGDRDPEQYF
many	TRBV12-3/TRBV12-4	.	TRBJ1-1	TGTGCCAGCAGTTCCCTCTACGCTGAAGCTTTCTTT	CASSSLYAEAFF
few	TRBV29-1	.	TRBJ1-1	TGCAGCGTCCCAACAGGGAACACTGAAGCTTTCTTT	CSVPTGNTEAFF
.	TRBV27	.	TRBJ1-2	TGTGCCAGCAGTTCTCTTCAGACGGCAGGGGACTATGGCTACACCTTC	CASSSLQTAGDYGYTF
many	TRBV5-1	TRBD1	TRBJ2-7	TGCGCCAGCAGCTCGGAGCCGGGACAGGGGGCAGCCGAGCAGTACTTC	CASSSEPGQGAAEQYF
few	TRBV18	.	TRBJ2-3	TGTGCCAGCTCACAAATGCCCGGAGGGGCCAGGGATACGCAGTATTTT	CASSQMPGGARDTQYF
few	TRBV6-5	.	TRBJ2-1	TGTGCCTCCCAAGACACGGGAAGAGGGTACGATGAGCAGTTCTTC	CASQDTGRGYDEQFF
many	TRBV2	.	TRBJ1-1	TGTGCCAGCAGCCCACAGGGAGGGGGCACTGAAGCTTTCTTT	CASSPQGGGTEAFF
.	TRBV27	.	TRBJ2-5	TGTGCCAGCAGTTTACTCCAGGGGGGGAAACAAGAGACCCAGTACTTC	CASSLLQGGKQETQYF
many	TRBV11-2	.	TRBJ2-7	TGTGCCAGCAGCTTTTCCTACGAGCAGTACTTC	CASSFSYEQYF
.	TRBV28	.	TRBJ1-2	TGTGCCAGCAGAGAAGGGAGTAGCGGCTACACCTTC	CASREGSSGYTF
few	TRBV7-9	.	TRBJ1-3	TGTGCCAGCAGCTTATCGACCTCTGGAAACACCATATATTTT	CASSLSTSGNTIYF
.	TRBV29-1	TRBD2	TRBJ2-1	TGCAGCGTTGGTGGGACTAGGCCCGAGCAGTTCTTC	CSVGGTRPEQFF
.	TRBV2	TRBD2	TRBJ2-1	TGTGCCAGCAGCGCGACTAGCGGACCCTACAATGAGCAGTTCTTC	CASSATSGPYNEQFF
few	TRBV18	TRBD2	TRBJ2-3	TGTGCCAGCTCACCACGGACTACTAGCGGGGGGGCTAGCACGCAGTATTTT	CASSPRTTSGGASTQYF